One and the same sample provided the 22 T cell receptor beta chains below, sequenced in a study of early T cells in non-severe SARS-CoV-2 infection. A single record per CDR3 protein comes from TCRdb applying MiXCR to the 5' RACE reads. This table has under 70,000 distinct CDR3 sequences, roughly 5.5% appearing once. The sample was whole blood. These receptors all stem from an adult who was a healthcare worker with PCR-confirmed SARS-CoV-2 infection or an uninfected control (not recorded which).

This clonotype was observed at least ten times. The CDR3 loop is CSVYRYNEQFF. The CDR3 DNA reads as TGCAGCGTTTACCGATACAATGAGCAGTTCTTC. The chain carries TRBV29-1 and TRBJ2-1; D gene uncertain. The CDR3 contains 11 residues. The V end was cut by 5 bases, the J end by 4 bases, with 6 bases between. Per germline, CDR1 SQVTM and CDR2 ANQGSEA.

This clonotype showed up many times. The rearrangement uses TRBV12-3 or TRBV12-4 and TRBJ1-6; no clear D. CDR3 size: 16 residues. The V end was cut by 5 bases, the J end by 13 bases, with 24 bases between. The CDR3 sequence: CASSTSSTGSVFPLHF. The DNA of the CDR3 is TGTGCCAGCAGTACTAGCTCGACTGGATCGGTTTTCCCCCTCCACTTT.

This clonotype was observed a few times. V gene TRBV5-1 combines with J gene TRBJ2-7, with 8 bases lining up with TRBD1. J gave up 6 bases and V 2 bases, and 7 bases lay outside the gene matches. Germline CDR1 is SGHRS and CDR2 is YFSETQ. CDR3 length equals 14 residues. The DNA for the CDR3 is TGCGCCAGCAGCTTTTCGACAGGGGCTCGCGAGCAGTACTTC. Translating it yields CASSFSTGAREQYF.

This clonotype has a count of ten or more. The J gene is TRBJ1-2, the V gene TRBV14; D remains ambiguous. Trimming took 2 bases from V and 4 from J, leaving 11 bases between them. Germline values: CDR1 SGHDN, CDR2 FVKESK. This CDR3 has 14 residues. This CDR3 is CASSQSGKGYGYTF. CDR3 nucleotide sequence: TGTGCCAGCAGCCAATCGGGAAAAGGCTATGGCTACACCTTC.

This clonotype turned up a few times. The J gene is TRBJ1-3, the V gene TRBV29-1; D is unclear. There are 12 residues in the CDR3. CDR1 is SQVTM, CDR2 ANQGSEA, per germline. With 6 bases removed from V and 0 bases from J, the gap between germline ends came to 6 bases. CDR3 protein: CSVQVSGNTIYF. Written as DNA, the CDR3 is TGCAGCGTGCAGGTCTCTGGAAACACCATATATTTT.

This clonotype was seen at least ten times. The chain recombines TRBV4-1 with TRBJ2-3, with D hard to call. Germline CDR1 is MGHRA and CDR2 is YSYEKL. Trimming shortened V by 3 bases and J by 7 bases, and 17 bases separated the two germline ends. The CDR3 contains 15 residues. CDR3 nucleotides: TGCGCCAGCAGCCATGAAGTGGGCGGTCTATATACGCAGTATTTT. It encodes CASSHEVGGLYTQYF.

Ten or more counts support this clonotype. The chain has TRBV25-1 and TRBJ2-7; D may be TRBD2 (6 bases). CDR3 length: 16 residues. The germline V and J ends were trimmed by 0 bases and 2 bases, with 14 bases remaining between them. The germline CDR1 and CDR2 sequences are MGHDK and SYGVNS. The CDR3 DNA is TGTGCCAGCAGTGAATATGGAGGGAATAGGGCCTACGAGCAGTACTTC. As protein: CASSEYGGNRAYEQYF.

The chain recombines TRBV9 with TRBJ1-1; 8 nucleotides match TRBD1. The CDR3 is 16 residues long. Per germline, CDR1 SGDLS and CDR2 YYNGEE. The V gene end was trimmed by 3 bases and the J gene end by 3 bases; junction bases not matched to a gene: 10. For the CDR3, the DNA is TGTGCCAGCAGCGGGCGGCAGGGGGCTTGGGACACTGAAGCTTTCTTT. It is translated as CASSGRQGAWDTEAFF.

In this sample, this clonotype turned up many times. V usage is TRBV9 and J usage is TRBJ1-1, with unresolved D. Germline CDR1 reads SGDLS; CDR2 reads YYNGEE. The V end lost 0 bases, the J end lost 1 base, and 7 bases lay between the germline ends. The CDR3 covers 14 residues. CDR3 nucleotides: TGTGCCAGCAGCGTAGGAGGACCGAACACTGAAGCTTTCTTT. Translation: CASSVGGPNTEAFF. The whole variable domain, remainder taken from reference TRBV9 and TRBJ1-1, is DSGVTQTPKHLITATGQRVTLRCSPRSGDLSVYWYQQSLDQGLQFLIQYYNGEERAKGNILERFSAQQFPDLHSELNLSSLELGDSALYFCASSVGGPNTEAFFGQGTRLTVV.

This clonotype was found a few times. The chain couples TRBV5-1 to TRBJ2-2; D is possibly TRBD1 (6 bases). V lost 0 bases and J lost 6, with 12 bases in between. The length of the CDR3 is 15 residues. In germline, CDR1 is SGHRS, CDR2 YFSETQ. The CDR3 nucleotides read TGCGCCAGCAGCTTGGACTACAGGGTGGCCGGGGAGCTGTTTTTT. Translation gives CASSLDYRVAGELFF. Filled out from reference TRBV5-1 and TRBJ2-2, the complete variable domain reads KAGVTQTPRYLIKTRGQQVTLSCSPISGHRSVSWYQQTPGQGLQFLFEYFSETQRNKGNFPGRFSGRQFSNSRSEMNVSTLELGDSALYLCASSLDYRVAGELFFGEGSRLTVL.

This clonotype was seen only a few times. The J gene is TRBJ2-5, the V gene TRBV12-5; weak D call: TRBD1 (6 bases). The CDR3 loop spans 12 amino acids. CDR1 and CDR2 from the germline V gene are LGHNT and FRNRAP. V was clipped by 8 bases and J by 3 bases, with 10 bases between them. The CDR3 nucleotides are TGTGCTAGTACGGCAGGGGAAGAGACCCAGTACTTC. This encodes CASTAGEETQYF.

Regarding this clonotype: Here the CDR3 omits its conserved ending phenylalanine or tryptophan, so a read error is the likely source. CDR3 region: CASSSPTGTVFSYEQYS. CDR3 bases: TGTGCCAGCAGCTCCCCGACCGGGACAGTTTTCTCCTACGAGCAGTACTCC. This chain uses TRBV7-9 with TRBJ2-7; 7 positions agree with TRBD1. The germline CDR1 and CDR2 sequences are SEHNR and FQNEAQ (reference sequence). The CDR3 consists of 17 residues. V shed 4 bases, J shed 0 bases, and the junction held 12 bases outside the gene matches.

The rearrangement links TRBV5-5 to TRBJ1-5; no firm D call. The V end was cut by 0 bases, the J end by 1 base, with 14 bases between. The germline V gene has CDR1 SGHKS and CDR2 YYEKEE (reference sequence). CDR3 length: 17 residues. CDR3 in DNA: TGTGCCAGCAGCTTGGCCGATGGTTTTTGGAGCAATCAGCCCCAGCATTTT. Residues: CASSLADGFWSNQPQHF.

This clonotype was seen only a few times. This rearrangement joins TRBV6-6 to TRBJ1-1, with TRBD1 matching over 7 bases. Trimming cost V 5 bases and J 5 bases; bases outside gene matches: 5. Germline assignment: CDR1 MNHNY and CDR2 SVGAGI (reference sequence). This CDR3 region has 13 residues. Here the CDR3 DNA reads TGTGCCAGCAGTACACAGGGGTGGACTGAAGCTTTCTTT. It translates to CASSTQGWTEAFF.

This clonotype was picked up many times. The J gene is TRBJ1-6, the V gene TRBV12-5; D remains ambiguous. Trimming removed 6 bases from V and 7 bases from J, with 16 bases in between. CDR3 size: 15 residues. Germline V gives CDR1 LGHNT, CDR2 FRNRAP. The CDR3 here is CASGPQIGPNSPLHF. CDR3 bases: TGTGCTAGTGGCCCCCAAATCGGACCAAATTCACCCCTCCACTTT.

With regard to this clonotype: This may arise from a read error, as a much more abundant clone is one base away. V and J are TRBV7-2 and TRBJ2-1, with TRBD2 as a possible D gene (5 bases). CDR3 length: 14 residues. The germline V gene has CDR1 SGHTA and CDR2 FQGNSA. CDR3: CAGSSPTLLGGQFF. In DNA form, the CDR3 reads TGTGCCGGCAGCTCGCCGACTTTACTAGGAGGGCAGTTCTTC.

This clonotype was detected ten times or more. V usage is TRBV12-3 or TRBV12-4 and J usage is TRBJ2-5; 7 bases map to TRBD1. V lost 4 bases and J lost 1; bases outside the gene matches: 6. The CDR3 consists of 15 residues. CDR3 region: CASSSGTAAQETQYF. CDR3 nucleotide sequence: TGTGCCAGCAGTTCCGGGACAGCAGCCCAAGAGACCCAGTACTTC.

This clonotype was counted many times. The V and J genes are TRBV20-1 and TRBJ1-6; 10 nucleotides align to TRBD1. With V trimmed by 3 bases and J by 5 bases, 1 base remained unmatched. The CDR3 contains 14 residues. Germline V lookup: CDR1 DFQATT, CDR2 SNEGSKA (reference sequence). The CDR3 region is CSARGQGHNSPLHF. CDR3 nucleotide sequence: TGCAGTGCTAGGGGACAGGGGCATAATTCACCCCTCCACTTT.

This clonotype came up a few times. The V gene is TRBV20-1, the J gene TRBJ2-5; the D call may be TRBD1 or TRBD2 (5 bases each). V was shortened by 1 base and J by 1 base, with 19 bases between the two germline ends. CDR1 and CDR2 (germline): DFQATT, SNEGSKA (reference sequence). This CDR3 has 17 residues. CDR3 DNA: TGCAGTGCTAGAGGAGGGGCGGCTGGCCCCCTCCAAGAGACCCAGTACTTC. It is translated as CSARGGAAGPLQETQYF.

Concerning this clonotype itself: This may stem from a read error, because a much larger clone lies one nucleotide away. This sequence joins TRBV7-2 and TRBJ1-4; 9 bases line up with TRBD1. V lost 4 bases, J lost 7 bases, and 4 bases stayed unmatched. In germline, CDR1 is SGHTA, CDR2 FQGNSA. This CDR3 has 14 residues. CDR3 DNA: TGTGCCAGCAGCTCACAGGGGGCTCTTGAAAAACTGTTTTTT. It yields the protein CASSSQGALEKLFF.

CDR3 sequence reads: CASSATGTGSYEQYF. In nucleotides, the CDR3 is TGTGCCAGCAGCGCGACTGGAACTGGCTCCTACGAGCAGTACTTC. The V and J genes are TRBV5-6 and TRBJ2-7, with unresolved D. The CDR3 sequence is 15 residues long. With 4 bases removed from V and 0 bases from J, the gap between germline ends came to 14 bases. Germline CDR1 SGHDT, CDR2 YYEEEE.

In its sample, this clonotype was seen many times. V and J are TRBV20-1 and TRBJ1-5, with 9 bases matching TRBD1. The CDR3 loop spans 15 amino acids. V lost 1 base to trimming and J lost 0 bases; unmatched junction nucleotides: 1. Germline V gives CDR1 DFQATT, CDR2 SNEGSKA (reference sequence). The DNA for the CDR3 is TGCAGTGCTAGAGGACAGGGGGTTAGCAATCAGCCCCAGCATTTT. Translated: CSARGQGVSNQPQHF.